Below, one T cell receptor (beta chain) is given with its context. The entry originates in a study of blood T cell repertoires in COVID-19. The wider study: Some COVID-19 samples were acute and others convalescent; all came from the United States, Italy and Spain. Sources were T cells, B-cell-depleted T cells, or PBMCs; the material itself was cDNA or gDNA.

Trimming cost V 8 bases and J 5 bases; bases outside gene matches: 8. This CDR3 region has 13 residues. Per the study methods: Counts of nucleated cells, estimated from reference gene primer amplification, were obtained. Using immunoSEQ multiplex PCR, the repertoire was profiled, and TCRdb retains in-frame clones only, with some absent. Clone size and the V and J calls come from that table; the DNA yielded D and trimming. The sample has over 100,000 clones; around 89% are singletons. Seattle researchers signed up patients amid active infection and tracked them longitudinally. The chain employs TRBV12-3 or TRBV12-4 and TRBJ1-1; 7 bases fit TRBD1. The TCR originated in a man aged 55 to 70 with COVID-19, enrolled during active disease. Sample: peripheral blood. The CDR3: CASRPGQRTEAFF. Here the CDR3 DNA reads TGTGCCAGCCGACCGGGACAGCGTACTGAAGCTTTCTTT.